The clone carrying this T cell receptor (beta chain) was recorded a few times. Its specificity is not known. This specimen belongs to a study of CD8 T cells in ankylosing spondylitis. Quantitative 5'-RACE with molecular barcodes was used to make the TCR beta libraries. MiXCR, applied by TCRdb to the 5' RACE reads, yields one record per CDR3 protein. The sample includes 200,000 to 250,000 distinct CDR3 sequences, roughly 25% of them seen just once. Findings and caveats of the study: Significant enrichment of disease-linked clones was reported in matched ankylosing spondylitis synovial fluid. Peripheral blood held disease-linked clones only at relatively low frequency, and these were CD8+. It appeared that ankylosing spondylitis blood was characterized by a TCR beta motif of fewer than ten highly homologous variants.

Material: blood, either unsorted or a sorted T cell fraction (not recorded which). The receptor's source is a male donor with ankylosing spondylitis or in good health (not recorded which).

CDR3 loop: CATAKGSEHNSPLHF. CDR3 coding DNA: TGTGCCACCGCGAAGGGGTCGGAACATAATTCACCCCTCCACTTT. The chain joins TRBV10-3 to TRBJ1-6; perhaps TRBD1 as D (5 bases). The V and J ends lost 10 bases and 5 bases respectively, with 18 bases between them. The CDR3 is 15 amino acids. Germline CDR1 ENHRY, CDR2 SYGVKD.